This TCR beta chain was recovered during a study of T-cell reconstitution after alpha-beta-depleted transplantation in children. Unique molecular identifiers were incorporated during preparation of the TCRbeta library. TCRdb itself ran the PCR reads through MiXCR, one entry per CDR3 protein. The table has some 840,000 distinct CDR3 sequences, about 15% seen once; the top ten hold 5%. Findings and limits, study-wide: T-cell counts and diversity at one year post-transplant came mainly from newly produced T cells. The study reportedly traced alpha-beta T cells about two months after transplant to several hundred expanded graft clones.

As to this clonotype: Its antigen is unknown.

Sample: PBMCs, mostly from graft donor cells, taken 360 days after TCRalphabeta/CD19-depleted stem cell transplant. This clonotype was sampled from a male patient aged 10 to 17 who had a stem cell transplant for acute lymphoblastic leukemia, so the T cells may come from the graft donor.

The CDR3 reads CATLAGGSYEQYF. The CDR3, as DNA: TGTGCCACCCTAGCGGGAGGGTCCTACGAGCAGTACTTC. The chain combines TRBV7-9 with TRBJ2-7; 12 positions agree with TRBD2. After removal of 10 bases from V and 1 base from J, the junction contained 2 bases not matched to a gene. The CDR3 is 13 residues long. The germline V gene has CDR1 SEHNR and CDR2 FQNEAQ (reference sequence).